The 12 T cell receptor beta chains given below trace back to one sample, sequenced in a study of blood T cell repertoires in COVID-19. Some clones are missing from TCRdb's copy, which holds only in-frame ones; the method was immunoSEQ multiplex PCR. The sample holds more than 50,000 clones, roughly 90% seen once. Material for sequencing was peripheral blood. The receptors stem from a human donor in a cohort sampled during active COVID-19.

This chain connects TRBV7-6 to TRBJ2-2; D is perhaps TRBD2 (5 bases). This CDR3 spans 15 amino acids. The V gene's germline CDR1 is SGHVS and CDR2 FNYEAQ. V gave up 1 base and J gave up 6 bases, with 12 bases separating them. The CDR3: CASSLVVDSPGELFF. The CDR3 DNA reads TGTGCCAGCAGCTTAGTGGTGGACTCACCCGGGGAGCTGTTTTTT.

The chain links TRBV5-1 to TRBJ1-4, with TRBD1 as a possible D gene (5 bases). The V end was cut by 4 bases, the J end by 6 bases, with 13 bases between. Germline values: CDR1 SGHRS, CDR2 YFSETQ. This CDR3 comprises 14 residues. The CDR3 protein is CASSRDSTDEKLFF. Here the CDR3 DNA reads TGCGCCAGCAGCCGCGACAGTACCGATGAAAAACTGTTTTTT.

The chain carries TRBV30 and TRBJ2-7, with D hard to call. Trimming took 2 bases from V and 6 from J, leaving 20 bases between them. The CDR3 covers 15 residues. Germline CDR1 reads GTSNPN; CDR2 reads SVGIG (reference sequence). The CDR3 coding sequence is TGTGCCTGGAGTCCAGGCCTAATTTATCCCGCCGAGCAGTACTTC. Protein sequence: CAWSPGLIYPAEQYF.

The rearrangement uses TRBV5-5 and TRBJ2-1; D unclear. Germline CDR1 is SGHKS and CDR2 is YYEKEE (reference sequence). Trimming removed 4 bases at V and 5 bases at J, with 13 bases between. CDR3 length equals 14 residues. The CDR3 nucleotides read TGTGCCAGCAGCCCTGTTATGGCCGACAATGAGCAGTTCTTC. It is translated as CASSPVMADNEQFF.

The CDR3 reads CASGPGGATDTQYF. The CDR3 DNA reads as TGTGCCAGCGGCCCGGGGGGCGCAACAGATACGCAGTATTTT. J is TRBJ2-3 and V is TRBV9, with D maybe TRBD2 (7 bases). The CDR3 has 14 residues. The V gene's germline CDR1 is SGDLS and CDR2 YYNGEE. V lost 7 bases and J lost 3, with 15 bases in between.

The V and J genes are TRBV10-3 and TRBJ2-7; unclear D gene. The germline CDR1 and CDR2 sequences are ENHRY and SYGVKD. V dropped 5 bases and J dropped 0 bases, with 14 bases sitting between them. This CDR3 comprises 15 residues. CDR3: CAISRTTSTSYEQYF. In DNA, the CDR3 is TGTGCCATCAGTAGAACGACATCAACCTCCTACGAGCAGTACTTC.

J is TRBJ1-2 and V is TRBV2, with D possibly matching TRBD1 (6 bases). The V end lost 4 bases, the J end lost 3 bases, and 18 bases lay between the germline ends. CDR1 is SNHLY and CDR2 is FYNNEI in the germline V gene. The CDR3 runs 16 residues. The CDR3 here is CASSVPAGGRDYGYTF. The CDR3 DNA reads TGTGCCAGCAGTGTTCCCGCCGGGGGGCGCGACTATGGCTACACCTTC.

The V and J genes are TRBV19 and TRBJ2-1; 12 bases are a match to TRBD2. The V and J ends lost 7 bases and 9 bases, in that order; junction bases with no gene match: 10. The CDR3 is 15 residues long. Germline V gene lookup returns CDR1 LNHDA and CDR2 SQIVND (reference sequence). The CDR3 bases are TGTGCCAGTAATCACGCTAGCGGGAGGGCCGGTGAGCAGTTCTTC. Protein product: CASNHASGRAGEQFF. Using reference TRBV19 and TRBJ2-1 for the parts outside the CDR3, the full variable domain is DGGITQSPKYLFRKEGQNVTLSCEQNLNHDAMYWYRQDPGQGLRLIYYSQIVNDFQKGDIAEGYSVSREKKESFPLTVTSAQKNPTAFYLCASNHASGRAGEQFFGPGTRLTVL.

This rearrangement joins TRBV6-5 to TRBJ2-7; 11 bases map to TRBD2. Germline CDR1 and CDR2: MNHEY and SVGAGI. The CDR3 length is 14 residues. V dropped 6 bases and J dropped 5; count of bases not matched to a gene: 6. The CDR3 spells CASRPSGRYHEQYF. In nucleotides, the CDR3 is TGTGCCAGCAGACCTAGCGGGAGGTACCACGAGCAGTACTTC.

The chain is built from TRBV6-1 and TRBJ1-4; maybe TRBD1 (5 bases). Germline assignment: CDR1 MNHNS and CDR2 SASEGT. The CDR3 has 17 residues. V lost 3 bases and J lost 0, with 14 bases in between. Here the CDR3 DNA reads TGTGCCAGCAGTGACAGGGCGCGGGGGACAACTAATGAAAAACTGTTTTTT. This encodes CASSDRARGTTNEKLFF.

Here the CDR3 DNA reads TGTGCCACCAGCAGAGATGCAGGGGCGGTCGGGGGCTACACCTTC. This encodes CATSRDAGAVGGYTF. The rearrangement uses TRBV15 and TRBJ1-2, with D possibly matching TRBD1 (6 bases). The germline V and J ends were trimmed by 0 bases and 8 bases, with 16 bases remaining between them. The germline V gene encodes CDR1 LNHNV and CDR2 YYDKDF (reference sequence). The CDR3 has 15 amino acids. Based on the CDR3 plus reference TRBV15 and TRBJ1-2, the full variable domain is DAMVIQNPRYQVTQFGKPVTLSCSQTLNHNVMYWYQQKSSQAPKLLFHYYDKDFNNEADTPDNFQSRRPNTSFCFLDIRSPGLGDTAMYLCATSRDAGAVGGYTFGSGTRLTVV.

The chain joins TRBV6-6 to TRBJ1-5, with a possible D match to TRBD1 (5 bases). Germline V lookup: CDR1 MNHNY, CDR2 SVGAGI (reference sequence). Between the trimmed V and J ends, which lost 6 bases and 1 base, there was a span of 13 bases. The CDR3 runs to 15 residues. CDR3 amino acids: CASSSNQGSNQPQHF. DNA for the CDR3: TGTGCCAGCAGCTCAAATCAGGGCAGCAATCAGCCCCAGCATTTT.